One and the same sample provided the 11 T cell receptor beta chains below, sequenced in a study of T cell repertoires in cytomegalovirus infection. MiXCR, run by TCRdb on the reads, gives a single entry per CDR3 protein. The table includes almost 500,000 distinct CDR3 sequences, around 11% detected once. The sequenced sample was PBMCs. The receptor set was obtained from a human donor in good health (CMV status not recorded). Some clones in this sample may be carry-over from other donors' samples.

This clonotype was observed at least ten times. CDR3 in amino acids: CASSLGTGAYYGYTF. The CDR3 bases are TGTGCCAGCAGCCTCGGGACAGGGGCCTACTATGGCTACACCTTC. The chain couples TRBV11-2 to TRBJ1-2, with 10 bases fitting TRBD1. Germline-derived CDR1 and CDR2 are SGHAT and FQNNGV. The CDR3 sequence is 15 residues long. J gave up 3 bases and V 5 bases, and 6 bases lay outside the gene matches.

A few counts support this clonotype. J is TRBJ2-1 and V is TRBV6-6; TRBD2 matches at 12 bases. After removal of 3 bases from V and 10 bases from J, the junction contained 7 bases not matched to a gene. Germline V gene sequence: CDR1 MNHNY, CDR2 SVGAGI (reference sequence). The CDR3 loop spans 15 amino acids. Here the CDR3 reads CASSYASGRGYEQFF. The CDR3 bases are TGTGCCAGCAGTTATGCTAGCGGGAGGGGGTACGAGCAGTTCTTC.

This clonotype has a handful of counts. The rearrangement joins TRBV29-1 to TRBJ1-2; D is unclear. Trimming removed 5 bases at V and 2 bases at J, with 15 bases between. The CDR3 totals 14 residues. Germline values: CDR1 SQVTM, CDR2 ANQGSEA. CDR3 protein: CSVLDVWRNYGYTF. For the CDR3, the DNA is TGCAGCGTTCTGGACGTATGGCGGAACTATGGCTACACCTTC. The full variable domain, in which reference TRBV29-1 and TRBJ1-2 provide the parts outside the CDR3, is SAVISQKPSRDICQRGTSLTIQCQVDSQVTMMFWYRQQPGQSLTLIATANQGSEATYESGFVIDKFPISRPNLTFSTLTVSNMSPEDSSIYLCSVLDVWRNYGYTFGSGTRLTVV.

There are many counts of this clonotype. The chain uses TRBV14 and TRBJ2-1, with TRBD2 identical over 7 bases. Trimming took 0 bases from V and 7 from J; bases not matched to a gene: 9. The CDR3 totals 16 residues. Germline CDR1 is SGHDN and CDR2 is FVKESK. The CDR3 spells CASSQDLGLAANEQFF. In DNA form, the CDR3 reads TGTGCCAGCAGCCAAGATCTCGGGCTAGCGGCGAATGAGCAGTTCTTC.

Regarding this clonotype: A read error is possible here, since a much larger clone lies one base away. J is TRBJ1-6 and V is TRBV5-5; a weak D match, TRBD1 (5 bases). The CDR3 has 17 amino acids. Germline CDR1 and CDR2: SGHKS and YYEKEE (reference sequence). V lost 3 bases and J lost 6, with 19 bases in between. The DNA for the CDR3 is TGTGCCAGCAGCTCCTTCGGTTTGGGGGGGAGTAATTCACCCCTCCACTTT. Translated, it gives CASSSFGLGGSNSPLHF.

This clonotype was recorded many times. V and J are TRBV6-1 and TRBJ1-5; 9 nucleotides align to TRBD1. The CDR3 is 14 residues long. Trimming cost V 6 bases and J 6 bases; bases outside gene matches: 6. Per germline, CDR1 MNHNS and CDR2 SASEGT. The CDR3 here is CASRGWDRAQPQHF. DNA for the CDR3: TGTGCCAGCAGGGGATGGGACAGGGCTCAGCCCCAGCATTTT.

This clonotype was counted at least ten times. The rearrangement uses TRBV7-3 and TRBJ2-5; D not resolved. V lost 6 bases to trimming and J lost 5 bases, with 10 bases between them. The germline V gene encodes CDR1 SGHTA and CDR2 FQGTGA. This CDR3 has 12 amino acids. Here the CDR3 DNA reads TGTGCCAGCAGGCAGATCGTTGAGACCCAGTACTTC. Its translation: CASRQIVETQYF.

The chain couples TRBV12-3 or TRBV12-4 to TRBJ2-3, with 12 positions matching TRBD1. V lost 5 bases and J lost 4; bases outside the gene matches: 10. This CDR3 is built from 17 residues. CDR3 DNA: TGTGCCAGCAGTGCGGGACAGGGGGCGGTAAGGGCAGATACGCAGTATTTT. This translates into CASSAGQGAVRADTQYF.

The table lists this clonotype with many counts. V gene TRBV11-2 combines with J gene TRBJ1-1; no clear D gene. Germline V gene sequence: CDR1 SGHAT, CDR2 FQNNGV. Trimming left V 0 bases short and J 6 bases short, with 11 bases between. This CDR3 is built from 14 residues. The CDR3 nucleotides are TGTGCCAGCAGCTTAGACCGTTTCCGCGCTGAAGCTTTCTTT. This sequence encodes CASSLDRFRAEAFF.

The chain is built from TRBV6-6 and TRBJ2-2; D uncertain. V lost 1 base to trimming and J lost 4 bases, with 7 bases between them. From germline, CDR1 is MNHNY and CDR2 SVGAGI (reference sequence). There are 14 residues in the CDR3. For the CDR3, the DNA is TGTGCCAGCAGTTACTTGGGCAGCACCGGGGAGCTGTTTTTT. Amino acids: CASSYLGSTGELFF.

This clonotype was seen a handful of times. The rearrangement joins TRBV7-3 to TRBJ2-3; no clear D gene. The CDR3 extends over 13 amino acids. V lost 3 bases, J lost 6 bases, and 10 bases lay in between. Germline V CDR1 and CDR2: SGHTA, FQGTGA. CDR3 protein: CASSLVGLDTQYF. The CDR3 region has the DNA TGTGCCAGCAGCTTGGTAGGCCTGGATACGCAGTATTTT.